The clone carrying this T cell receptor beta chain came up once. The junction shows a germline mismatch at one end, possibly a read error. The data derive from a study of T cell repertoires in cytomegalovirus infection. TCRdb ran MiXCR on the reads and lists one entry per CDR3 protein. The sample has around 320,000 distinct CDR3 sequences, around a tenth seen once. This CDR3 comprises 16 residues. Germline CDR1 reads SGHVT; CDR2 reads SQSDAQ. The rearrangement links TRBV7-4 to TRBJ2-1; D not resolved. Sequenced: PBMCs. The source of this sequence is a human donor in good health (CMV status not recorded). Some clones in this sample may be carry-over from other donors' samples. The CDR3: CASSPTRSHPDNEQCF. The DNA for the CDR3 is TGTGCCAGCAGCCCAACCAGGTCGCACCCAGACAATGAGCAGTGCTTC. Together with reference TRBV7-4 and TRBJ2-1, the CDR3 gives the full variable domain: GAGVSQSPRYKVAKRGRDVALRCDSISGHVTLYWYRQTLGQGSEVLTYSQSDAQRDKSGRPSGRFSAERPERSVSTLKIQRTEQGDSAVYLCASSPTRSHPDNEQCFGPGTRLTVL.